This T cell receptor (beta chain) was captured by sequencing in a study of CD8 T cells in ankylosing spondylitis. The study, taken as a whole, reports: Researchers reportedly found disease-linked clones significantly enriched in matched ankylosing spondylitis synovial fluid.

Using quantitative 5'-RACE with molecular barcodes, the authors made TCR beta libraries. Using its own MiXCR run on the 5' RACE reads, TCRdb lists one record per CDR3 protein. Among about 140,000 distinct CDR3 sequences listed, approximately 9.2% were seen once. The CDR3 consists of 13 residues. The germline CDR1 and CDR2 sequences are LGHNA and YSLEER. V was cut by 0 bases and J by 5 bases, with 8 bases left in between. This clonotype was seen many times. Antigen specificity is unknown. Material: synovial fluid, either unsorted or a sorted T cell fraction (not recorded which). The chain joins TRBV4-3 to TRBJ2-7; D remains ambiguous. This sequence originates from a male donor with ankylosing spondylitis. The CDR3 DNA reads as TGCGCCAGCAGCCAAGATTATGGTGACGAGCAGTACTTC. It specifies CASSQDYGDEQYF.